These 22 T cell receptor beta chains share one sample of origin, sequenced in a study of T cell changes during pregnancy in multiple sclerosis. The method was immunoSEQ multiplex PCR; TCRdb's version includes in-frame clones alone and lacks a portion of them. This table holds about 59,000 clones, approximately 92% found once. Sequences were derived from CD4+ T cells from peripheral blood mononuclear cells, sampled before pregnancy. The receptors here all came from a female donor with multiple sclerosis, enrolled in a pregnancy study.

The rearrangement joins TRBV27 to TRBJ2-1; 8 bases map to TRBD1. The germline V gene has CDR1 MNHEY and CDR2 SMNVEV (reference sequence). The CDR3 totals 15 residues. With V trimmed by 5 bases and J by 4 bases, 7 bases remained unmatched. The CDR3 region is CASSLGQGFYNEQFF. CDR3 coding DNA: TGTGCCAGCAGTCTCGGACAGGGATTTTACAATGAGCAGTTCTTC.

This chain uses TRBV21-1 with TRBJ1-3; the table's D call of TRBD1 was not tested on the DNA. TRBV21-1 is classified as a pseudogene. This CDR3 is built from 17 residues. CDR3 region: CASSKRVDRPSGNTIYF. The CDR3 coding sequence is TGTGCCAGCAGCAAAAGGGTAGACAGACCCTCTGGAAACACCATATATTTT.

The J gene is TRBJ2-3, the V gene TRBV5-1, with D maybe TRBD2 (5 bases). CDR3 length equals 13 residues. CDR1 and CDR2 from the germline V gene are SGHRS and YFSETQ. The ends were cut back, 4 bases at V and 1 base at J, with 7 bases in the middle. In DNA, the CDR3 is TGCGCCAGCAGCCACGGGGGCACAGATACGCAGTATTTT. Translating it yields CASSHGGTDTQYF.

This clone occurred once. For the CDR3, the DNA is TGTGCCAGCAGCACGATCGGGGAAAAACTGTTTTTT. It is translated as CASSTIGEKLFF. This rearrangement joins TRBV28 to TRBJ1-4; D uncertain. The V end was cut by 6 bases, the J end by 8 bases, with 10 bases between. The length of the CDR3 is 12 residues. CDR1 MDHEN and CDR2 SYDVKM come from the germline V gene.

V usage is TRBV5-1 and J usage is TRBJ2-7, with 7 bases lining up with TRBD2. The V gene end was trimmed by 2 bases and the J gene end by 6 bases; junction bases not matched to a gene: 8. The V gene's germline CDR1 is SGHRS and CDR2 YFSETQ. The CDR3 covers 14 residues. The CDR3 DNA is TGCGCCAGCAGCTTAGACTTGGGGGGGGGCGAGCAGTACTTC. This sequence encodes CASSLDLGGGEQYF.

This clone was detected once. V gene TRBV6-1 combines with J gene TRBJ1-1; 11 bases are shared with TRBD1. After removal of 5 bases from V and 0 bases from J, the junction contained 5 bases not matched to a gene. This CDR3 comprises 16 residues. Germline CDR1 is MNHNS and CDR2 is SASEGT. Written as DNA, the CDR3 is TGTGCCAGCAGTAAAGGACAGGGGGCTATGAACACTGAAGCTTTCTTT. Translated: CASSKGQGAMNTEAFF.

The chain is built from TRBV5-1 and TRBJ2-2, with 10 bases identical to TRBD2. The CDR3 loop spans 21 amino acids. J lost 0 bases, V lost 4 bases, and 18 bases had no gene match. The germline V gene has CDR1 SGHRS and CDR2 YFSETQ. For the CDR3, the DNA is TGCGCCAGCAGCCTAATCGCTCCCCTGACTAGCGGGCCCACGAACACCGGGGAGCTGTTTTTT. This translates into CASSLIAPLTSGPTNTGELFF.

The chain links TRBV27 to TRBJ2-2; TRBD2 agrees at 8 bases. CDR1 MNHEY and CDR2 SMNVEV come from the germline V gene (reference sequence). The V and J ends lost 5 bases and 0 bases, in that order; junction bases with no gene match: 5. This CDR3 contains 16 residues. The CDR3 DNA follows: TGTGCCAGCAGTCCGCGACTAGCGTCGAACACCGGGGAGCTGTTTTTT. This translates into CASSPRLASNTGELFF.

The chain combines TRBV5-1 with TRBJ1-1, with 7 bases matching TRBD1. V was pared by 4 bases and J by 2 bases, with 8 bases of the junction left unmatched. The CDR3 consists of 15 residues. Germline V CDR1 and CDR2: SGHRS, YFSETQ. CDR3 sequence reads: CASSLRTGDNTEAFF. CDR3 sequence (DNA): TGCGCCAGCAGCCTAAGAACAGGGGATAACACTGAAGCTTTCTTT.

The rearrangement links TRBV9 to TRBJ2-1, with a weak D call TRBD2 (6 bases). Looked up from germline, CDR1 is SGDLS and CDR2 is YYNGEE. Trimming took 5 bases from V and 0 from J, leaving 12 bases between them. The length of the CDR3 is 15 residues. The CDR3 spells CASSPSSVSYNEQFF. In DNA, the CDR3 is TGTGCCAGCAGTCCCTCTAGCGTCTCCTACAATGAGCAGTTCTTC.

The gene calls are TRBV28 and TRBJ2-3, with D uncertain. CDR1 and CDR2 (germline): MDHEN, SYDVKM. V was pared by 4 bases and J by 4 bases, with 6 bases between. There are 12 residues in the CDR3. The CDR3 region has the DNA TGTGCCAGCAGTTCCCCTCCAGATACGCAGTATTTT. Its protein product is CASSSPPDTQYF.

The V gene is TRBV10-3, the J gene TRBJ2-3, with TRBD2 matching 7 bases. Germline CDR1 reads ENHRY; CDR2 reads SYGVKD. The CDR3 runs to 15 residues. V shed 4 bases, J shed 6 bases, and the junction held 10 bases outside the gene matches. The CDR3 protein is CAISGGLGGSDTQYF. For the CDR3, the DNA is TGTGCCATCAGTGGTGGGCTGGGAGGGAGTGATACGCAGTATTTT.

The rearrangement links TRBV7-3 to TRBJ2-1, with 9 bases lining up with TRBD2. V shed 5 bases and J 6 bases; nucleotides not matched to a gene: 11. This CDR3 is 16 amino acids long. The V gene's germline CDR1 is SGHTA and CDR2 FQGTGA. CDR3: CASSLQPGLAGNEQFF. Written as DNA, the CDR3 is TGTGCCAGCAGCCTACAGCCGGGACTAGCTGGCAATGAGCAGTTCTTC.

This clone was found once. The gene calls are TRBV2 and TRBJ2-5, with a tentative D call TRBD2 (7 bases). V lost 7 bases and J 7 bases, leaving 16 bases between the germline ends. The CDR3 has 13 residues. Germline V CDR1 and CDR2: SNHLY, FYNNEI. The CDR3 DNA is TGTGCCAGCAAGGGAGGGGGATTTGCGACCCAGTACTTC. Residues: CASKGGGFATQYF.

The sample holds a few counts of this clone. The CDR3 DNA reads as TGTGCCAGCAGCGCGAGGCCCAACTATGGCTACACCTTC. Protein product: CASSARPNYGYTF. The chain has TRBV14 and TRBJ1-2; D is unclear. Between the trimmed V and J ends, which lost 5 bases and 2 bases, there was a span of 9 bases. Germline V gene sequence: CDR1 SGHDN, CDR2 FVKESK. This CDR3 has 13 residues. Based on the CDR3 plus reference TRBV14 and TRBJ1-2, the full variable domain is EAGVTQFPSHSVIEKGQTVTLRCDPISGHDNLYWYRRVMGKEIKFLLHFVKESKQDESGMPNNRFLAERTGGTYSTLKVQPAELEDSGVYFCASSARPNYGYTFGSGTRLTVV.

The rearrangement links TRBV27 to TRBJ2-1; 8 bases map to TRBD2. Germline CDR1 is MNHEY and CDR2 is SMNVEV (reference sequence). CDR3 length equals 16 residues. V shed 6 bases, J shed 0 bases, and the junction held 7 bases outside the gene matches. CDR3 sequence: CASSSISGSSYNEQFF. The CDR3 nucleotides are TGTGCCAGCAGCTCCATCAGCGGGAGCTCCTACAATGAGCAGTTCTTC.

The genes are TRBV4-3 and TRBJ2-4; no reliable D call. CDR1 is LGHNA, CDR2 YSLEER, per germline. The CDR3 runs to 14 residues. Between the trimmed V and J ends, which lost 1 base and 6 bases, there was a span of 10 bases. CDR3 protein: CASSQGINGNIQYF. The CDR3 DNA follows: TGCGCCAGCAGCCAAGGAATTAACGGAAACATTCAGTACTTC.

J is TRBJ1-2 and V is TRBV9, with 7 bases aligning to TRBD1. V was clipped by 0 bases and J by 4 bases; unmatched bases: 3. Germline lookup yields CDR1 SGDLS and CDR2 YYNGEE. The CDR3 totals 14 residues. The CDR3 loop reads CASSVGQGSYGYTF. The CDR3 region has the DNA TGTGCCAGCAGCGTAGGACAGGGTAGCTATGGCTACACCTTC.

The chain carries TRBV27 and TRBJ2-7; 9 nucleotides align to TRBD2. V gave up 2 bases and J gave up 3 bases; unmatched junction bases: 5. The CDR3 runs to 15 residues. CDR1 is MNHEY and CDR2 is SMNVEV in the germline V gene (reference sequence). The CDR3 is CASSLVSGRYYEQYF. The CDR3, as DNA: TGTGCCAGCAGTTTAGTTAGCGGGAGATACTACGAGCAGTACTTC.

The J gene is TRBJ1-4, the V gene TRBV28; D unresolved. The V end was cut by 4 bases, the J end by 4 bases, with 16 bases between. The CDR3 covers 16 residues. Germline CDR1 MDHEN, CDR2 SYDVKM. The CDR3 bases are TGTGCCAGCAGTTCGTATATACAGAGAAGTAATGAAAAACTGTTTTTT. It specifies CASSSYIQRSNEKLFF. Using reference TRBV28 and TRBJ1-4 for the parts outside the CDR3, the full variable domain is DVKVTQSSRYLVKRTGEKVFLECVQDMDHENMFWYRQDPGLGLRLIYFSYDVKMKEKGDIPEGYSVSREKKERFSLILESASTNQTSMYLCASSSYIQRSNEKLFFGSGTQLSVL.

The V call is TRBV4-1, the J call TRBJ2-3; TRBD1 matches at 8 bases. V lost 2 bases and J lost 2; bases outside the gene matches: 9. CDR3 size: 17 residues. Germline CDR1 reads MGHRA; CDR2 reads YSYEKL. In nucleotides, the CDR3 is TGCGCCAGCAGCCAATACGATGACAGGGGACCCACAGATACGCAGTATTTT. This encodes CASSQYDDRGPTDTQYF.

The genes are TRBV30 and TRBJ2-1; 7 nucleotides line up with TRBD2. CDR1 and CDR2 from the germline V gene are GTSNPN and SVGIG (reference sequence). Trimming removed 1 base from V and 8 bases from J; junction bases left unmatched: 11. This CDR3 comprises 15 residues. In nucleotides, the CDR3 is TGTGCCTGGAGTGGCGGCGGGAGCAGCTTGGATGAGCAGTTCTTC. Protein: CAWSGGGSSLDEQFF. The entire variable domain, with the rest obtained from reference TRBV30 and TRBJ2-1, is as follows: SQTIHQWPATLVQPVGSPLSLECTVEGTSNPNLYWYRQAAGRGLQLLFYSVGIGQISSEVPQNLSASRPQDRQFILSSKKLLLSDSGFYLCAWSGGGSSLDEQFFGPGTRLTVL.